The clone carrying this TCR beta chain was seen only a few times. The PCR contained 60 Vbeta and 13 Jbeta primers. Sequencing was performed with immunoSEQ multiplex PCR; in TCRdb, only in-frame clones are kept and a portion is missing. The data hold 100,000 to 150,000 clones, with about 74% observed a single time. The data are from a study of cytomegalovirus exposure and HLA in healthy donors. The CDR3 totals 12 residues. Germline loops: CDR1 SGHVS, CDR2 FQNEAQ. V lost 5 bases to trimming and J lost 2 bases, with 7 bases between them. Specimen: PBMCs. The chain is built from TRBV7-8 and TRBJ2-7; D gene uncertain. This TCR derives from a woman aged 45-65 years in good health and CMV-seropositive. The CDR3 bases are TGTGCCAGCAGCCGTGGGCCCTACGAGCAGTACTTC. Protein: CASSRGPYEQYF.